This record covers a single T cell receptor (beta chain). Its antigen is unidentified. The data originate from a study of radiotherapy plus CTLA-4 blockade in lung cancer. For the study at large: Disease control was seen in approximately 29% of patients, objective responses in approximately 19%.

Study-level points and caveats: Radiotherapy plus ipilimumab was followed by expansion in blood of tumor-derived TCR clones.

This CDR3 is 14 amino acids long. The ends were cut back, 3 bases at V and 6 bases at J, with 15 bases in the middle. Germline V gives CDR1 SGHTA, CDR2 FQGNSA. Here immunoSEQ multiplex PCR was the method, and the copy in TCRdb shows in-frame clones only, minus some. There are 85,000 to 120,000 clones in the sample; 85% occur only once, and 2.4% lies in the top ten. Chemo-refractory metastatic non-small-cell lung cancer patients underwent focal radiation alongside CTLA-4 blockade with ipilimumab. The material was peripheral blood, obtained from a patient treated with radiotherapy plus ipilimumab. This clonotype was sampled from a human donor with non-small cell lung cancer that progressed on radiotherapy plus ipilimumab. Some clones in this sample may be carry-over from other donors' samples. The chain couples TRBV7-2 to TRBJ2-7, with D tentatively TRBD2 (6 bases). CDR3 coding DNA: TGTGCCAGCAGCTTTCGATCCGGGGGATCCGAGCAGTACTTC. Translation: CASSFRSGGSEQYF.